This T cell receptor beta chain emerged from a study of blood T cell repertoires in COVID-19. Background on the study: COVID-19 samples from acute and convalescent phases originated in the United States, Italy and Spain.

The CDR3 consists of 14 residues. V lost 4 bases to trimming and J lost 7 bases; unmatched junction nucleotides: 7. Germline CDR1 reads MGHDK; CDR2 reads SYGVNS. Categorization into cohorts depended on clinical history that participants reported. Recovered Cohort 3 donors showed two negative PCRs, clearance, or symptom resolution. Libraries were prepared by immunoSEQ multiplex PCR; TCRdb keeps only in-frame clonotypes and omits some of them. The sample contains approximately 150,000 clones, 80% of which appear only once. This clonotype was obtained from a man aged 40-49 years who had recovered from COVID-19. The V call is TRBV25-1, the J call TRBJ2-1, with 7 bases that match TRBD1. Sequenced input: PBMCs or T cells enriched from blood (not recorded which). Written as DNA, the CDR3 is TGTGCCAGCAGTGTTATAGGGACAGTTAATGAGCAGTTCTTC. Its translation: CASSVIGTVNEQFF.